Listed here are 27 T cell receptor beta chains from one sample, sequenced in a study of blood T cells in healthy people across ages. It was with a sample-barcoded 5' primer and a J-beta primer mix that a second PCR of roughly 7 to 12 cycles was run. TCRdb fed the 5' RACE reads into MiXCR, producing one record per CDR3 protein. The sample contains about 1,000,000 distinct CDR3 sequences, roughly 45% of which appear only once. The source material was blood. The receptor source for this set is a woman aged 55-70 years in good health.

This clonotype was counted ten times or more. This sequence joins TRBV18 and TRBJ2-3; D gene unclear. This CDR3 is 13 amino acids long. Per germline, CDR1 KGHSH and CDR2 LQKENI. V was cut by 8 bases and J by 1 base, with 10 bases left in between. CDR3 in DNA: TGTGCCAGCAGTCCGGCGGGCACAGATACGCAGTATTTT. It translates to CASSPAGTDTQYF.

The chain employs TRBV28 and TRBJ1-2; 12 nucleotides agree with TRBD1. V shed 7 bases, J shed 1 base, and the junction held 13 bases outside the gene matches. Per germline, CDR1 MDHEN and CDR2 SYDVKM. The CDR3 runs to 18 residues. CDR3 sequence: CASTEIKGTGGGNYGYTF. The CDR3 DNA follows: TGTGCCAGCACCGAAATCAAGGGGACAGGGGGCGGTAACTATGGCTACACCTTC.

The chain recombines TRBV20-1 with TRBJ2-7, with 10 positions matching TRBD2. The CDR3 has 15 residues. V trimming: 6 bases; J trimming: 7 bases; junction bases outside the gene matches: 15. The V gene's germline CDR1 is DFQATT and CDR2 SNEGSKA (reference sequence). CDR3 in DNA: TGCAGTGCCCAACCCCCTAGCGGGAGCTACAATGAGCAGTACTTC. The encoded protein is CSAQPPSGSYNEQYF.

This rearrangement joins TRBV12-3 or TRBV12-4 to TRBJ2-3; 8 positions agree with TRBD2. The CDR3 has 16 residues. V dropped 3 bases and J dropped 2; count of bases not matched to a gene: 7. The CDR3 nucleotides read TGTGCCAGCAGTTTCGCAGCGGGGGAGATCACAGATACGCAGTATTTT. This encodes CASSFAAGEITDTQYF.

The V and J genes are TRBV20-1 and TRBJ1-1, with 7 bases aligning to TRBD1. The germline CDR1 and CDR2 sequences are DFQATT and SNEGSKA (reference sequence). This CDR3 comprises 14 residues. V lost 3 bases, J lost 5 bases, and 9 bases stayed unmatched. CDR3 protein: CSASLPGQRTEAFF. The CDR3 nucleotides are TGCAGTGCTAGTCTCCCGGGACAGAGGACTGAAGCTTTCTTT.

This chain joins TRBV11-1 and TRBJ2-1; 10 bases map to TRBD2. Germline assignment: CDR1 SGHAT and CDR2 FQDESV (reference sequence). Trimming took 4 bases from V and 3 from J; bases not matched to a gene: 6. The CDR3 is 16 residues long. CDR3 region: CASSSLAGVRYNEQFF. CDR3 bases: TGTGCCAGCAGCTCCCTAGCGGGGGTCCGCTACAATGAGCAGTTCTTC.

The chain is built from TRBV11-2 and TRBJ2-5; 8 nucleotides agree with TRBD2. V shed 2 bases and J 3 bases; nucleotides not matched to a gene: 8. The CDR3 contains 16 residues. CDR1 is SGHAT, CDR2 FQNNGV, per germline. CDR3 sequence reads: CASSLYFSGKKETQYF. Written as DNA, the CDR3 is TGTGCCAGCAGCTTATATTTTAGCGGGAAGAAAGAGACCCAGTACTTC.

V is TRBV2 and J is TRBJ2-1, with TRBD2 matching 7 bases. The V gene's germline CDR1 is SNHLY and CDR2 FYNNEI. V gave up 5 bases and J gave up 6 bases; unmatched junction bases: 10. This CDR3 has 15 residues. CDR3 sequence reads: CASSSWGEGPNEQFF. The CDR3 coding sequence is TGTGCCAGCAGTTCGTGGGGGGAGGGCCCCAATGAGCAGTTCTTC.

This chain connects TRBV5-4 to TRBJ2-1; D may be TRBD1 (6 bases). This CDR3 contains 13 residues. With 1 base removed from V and 10 bases from J, the gap between germline ends came to 12 bases. Germline V gene lookup returns CDR1 SGHNT and CDR2 YYREEE (reference sequence). The CDR3 DNA sequence: TGTGCCAGCAGCTTGAACAGGGCTGAAGAGCAGTTCTTC. It yields the protein CASSLNRAEEQFF.

This clonotype was counted between two and nine times. The V call is TRBV20-1, the J call TRBJ2-6; perhaps TRBD1 as D (6 bases). This CDR3 has 15 residues. CDR1 is DFQATT and CDR2 is SNEGSKA in the germline V gene (reference sequence). Trimming pared 5 bases from V and 2 bases from J, leaving 13 bases between. The CDR3 DNA sequence: TGCAGTGCTTATACAGGGACCCCTGGGGCCAACGTCCTGACTTTC. Its translation is CSAYTGTPGANVLTF.

This clonotype came up a few times. V and J are TRBV12-3 or TRBV12-4 and TRBJ2-2, with D possibly being TRBD1 or TRBD2 (6 bases each). The CDR3 has 15 residues. Deletions cut 5 bases from V and 0 bases from J, with 10 bases between. This CDR3 is CASSPRGPNTGELFF. The DNA for the CDR3 is TGTGCCAGCAGTCCCCGGGGGCCGAACACCGGGGAGCTGTTTTTT.

This chain connects TRBV6-5 to TRBJ2-1; TRBD2 might be the D (6 bases). The CDR3 has 18 residues. Trimming removed 0 bases at V and 1 base at J, with 16 bases between. Germline V gene data show CDR1 as MNHEY and CDR2 as SVGAGI. The CDR3 DNA sequence: TGTGCCAGCAGTTACTCAAAAGGAGGGAAAGGGTCCTACAATGAGCAGTTCTTC. Encoded protein: CASSYSKGGKGSYNEQFF.

Ten or more counts support this clonotype. The J gene is TRBJ2-7, the V gene TRBV28; no firm D call. The CDR3 runs to 12 residues. Germline CDR1 reads MDHEN; CDR2 reads SYDVKM. Deletions cut 7 bases from V and 2 bases from J, with 9 bases between. The DNA of the CDR3 is TGTGCCAGCACCACATCGACCTACGAGCAGTACTTC. Translating gives CASTTSTYEQYF.

This sequence joins TRBV10-3 and TRBJ2-7; 7 bases fit TRBD1. The CDR3 has 13 residues. Looked up from germline, CDR1 is ENHRY and CDR2 is SYGVKD. Trimming removed 6 bases from V and 3 bases from J; junction bases left unmatched: 5. Here the CDR3 reads CAISTGTDYEQYF. The CDR3 DNA is TGTGCCATCAGCACCGGGACAGACTACGAGCAGTACTTC.

This clonotype came up a few times. The chain carries TRBV7-2 and TRBJ1-2; perhaps TRBD1 as D (6 bases). CDR3 size: 12 residues. CDR1 is SGHTA, CDR2 FQGNSA, per germline. V was shortened by 10 bases and J by 5 bases, with 14 bases between the two germline ends. CDR3 nucleotide sequence: TGTGCCATCAAGGGGGGGAGGTATGGCTACACCTTC. Translation: CAIKGGRYGYTF.

The genes are TRBV12-3 or TRBV12-4 and TRBJ1-5, with 7 bases fitting TRBD1. Germline trimming cut 6 bases from V and 9 bases from J; bases unmatched to any gene: 5. CDR3 length equals 12 residues. CDR3 protein: CASSRQGRPQHF. DNA for the CDR3: TGTGCCAGCAGCCGACAGGGACGGCCCCAGCATTTT.

This clonotype came up a few times. The rearrangement joins TRBV20-1 to TRBJ1-5, with D hard to call. The CDR3 loop spans 12 amino acids. The V end lost 7 bases, the J end lost 3 bases, and 10 bases lay between the germline ends. Looked up from germline, CDR1 is DFQATT and CDR2 is SNEGSKA (reference sequence). CDR3: CSVRRNNQPQHF. CDR3 DNA sequence: TGCAGTGTTCGGCGAAACAATCAGCCCCAGCATTTT.

The chain has TRBV29-1 and TRBJ2-5; D might be TRBD2 (5 bases). This CDR3 region has 12 residues. CDR1 is SQVTM and CDR2 is ANQGSEA in the germline V gene. Between the trimmed V and J ends, which lost 6 bases and 1 base, there was a span of 9 bases. CDR3 nucleotide sequence: TGCAGCGTAAGCGGCTCCCAAGAGACCCAGTACTTC. It translates to CSVSGSQETQYF.

The chain joins TRBV15 to TRBJ2-5; D might be TRBD1 (6 bases). Germline CDR1 LNHNV, CDR2 YYDKDF (reference sequence). V was pared by 7 bases and J by 7 bases, with 28 bases between. The CDR3 is made up of 17 amino acids. In nucleotides, the CDR3 is TGTGCCACCAACGACCAGACAGGCCGGCGGTCAAAAGGGACCCAGTACTTC. As protein: CATNDQTGRRSKGTQYF.

This clonotype has only a few counts. CDR3 DNA: TGCAGTGCTTTAGGACAGCGCTCCTACGAGCAGTACTTC. Amino acid sequence: CSALGQRSYEQYF. The V gene is TRBV20-1, the J gene TRBJ2-7; TRBD1 might be the D (6 bases). V gave up 5 bases and J gave up 0 bases, with 11 bases separating them. There are 13 residues in the CDR3. Germline lookup yields CDR1 DFQATT and CDR2 SNEGSKA (reference sequence).

V usage is TRBV7-2 and J usage is TRBJ2-7; 9 positions match TRBD1. CDR3 length: 14 residues. CDR1 and CDR2 (germline): SGHTA, FQGNSA. After removal of 5 bases from V and 6 bases from J, the junction contained 8 bases not matched to a gene. The chain's CDR3 is CASSPYRDRAEQYF. The CDR3 DNA is TGTGCCAGCAGCCCCTACCGGGACAGGGCCGAGCAGTACTTC. Full variable domain (missing parts from reference TRBV7-2 and TRBJ2-7): GAGVSQSPSNKVTEKGKDVELRCDPISGHTALYWYRQSLGQGLEFLIYFQGNSAPDKSGLPSDRFSAERTGGSVSTLTIQRTQQEDSAVYLCASSPYRDRAEQYFGPGTRLTVT.

This clonotype was seen only once. A much bigger clone sits one base away, suggesting this may be a read error. The genes are TRBV27 and TRBJ2-1; the match to TRBD1 covers 9 bases. Germline lookup yields CDR1 MNHEY and CDR2 SMNVEV (reference sequence). The ends lost 5 bases at V and 6 bases at J; junction bases unmatched: 11. This CDR3 spans 16 amino acids. CDR3 coding DNA: TGTGCCAGCAGTCACTGTAGACAGGGGGTCCCCAATGAGCAGTTCTTC. This codes for CASSHCRQGVPNEQFF.

The table lists this clonotype with a count of one. V usage is TRBV20-1 and J usage is TRBJ2-1; 9 bases align to TRBD2. Germline V gene lookup returns CDR1 DFQATT and CDR2 SNEGSKA (reference sequence). The CDR3 is 15 amino acids. The V gene end was trimmed by 1 base and the J gene end by 6 bases; junction bases not matched to a gene: 7. The CDR3 sequence: CSARGREGFINEQFF. In DNA form, the CDR3 reads TGCAGTGCTAGAGGGCGGGAGGGATTTATCAATGAGCAGTTCTTC.

In its sample, this clonotype was seen a few times. This rearrangement joins TRBV20-1 to TRBJ2-1; no firm D call. CDR1 is DFQATT, CDR2 SNEGSKA, per germline (reference sequence). The CDR3 consists of 13 residues. Trimming shortened V by 2 bases and J by 9 bases, and 14 bases separated the two germline ends. This CDR3 is CSARSEGRIEQFF. The CDR3 coding sequence is TGCAGTGCTAGAAGTGAAGGGCGAATTGAGCAGTTCTTC.

V and J are TRBV27 and TRBJ2-5; 7 bases are shared with TRBD1. Germline V gives CDR1 MNHEY, CDR2 SMNVEV (reference sequence). The ends lost 6 bases at V and 6 bases at J; junction bases unmatched: 10. The CDR3 contains 14 residues. CDR3: CASSPGQARKTQYF. The CDR3 coding sequence is TGTGCCAGCAGCCCTGGACAGGCTAGAAAGACCCAGTACTTC.

The CDR3 sequence: CASSLAGGRTYNEQFF. CDR3 nucleotides: TGTGCCAGCAGCTTAGCCGGCGGGAGGACCTACAATGAGCAGTTCTTC. The chain joins TRBV7-8 to TRBJ2-1; 8 nucleotides line up with TRBD2. The V segment lost 0 bases and the J segment 2 bases; nucleotides outside the gene matches: 3. Germline CDR1 SGHVS, CDR2 FQNEAQ. This CDR3 comprises 16 residues. Variable domain in full (rest from reference TRBV7-8 and TRBJ2-1): GAGVSQSPRYKVAKRGQDVALRCDPISGHVSLFWYQQALGQGPEFLTYFQNEAQLDKSGLPSDRFFAERPEGSVSTLKIQRTQQEDSAVYLCASSLAGGRTYNEQFFGPGTRLTVL.

This clonotype was seen repeatedly, ten times or more. This chain links TRBV10-3 with TRBJ2-5; 10 bases line up with TRBD1. This CDR3 is built from 14 residues. Germline V lookup: CDR1 ENHRY, CDR2 SYGVKD. Trimming removed 6 bases from V and 3 bases from J; junction bases left unmatched: 4. The CDR3 nucleotides read TGTGCCATCAGGGCGACAGGGGGCAAAGAGACCCAGTACTTC. It yields the protein CAIRATGGKETQYF.